The present T cell receptor beta chain was sequenced within a study of T cells in localized non-small cell lung cancer. The CDR3 runs to 18 residues. Germline V gene lookup returns CDR1 MGHRA and CDR2 YSYEKL. V gave up 2 bases and J gave up 7 bases; unmatched junction bases: 16. The table came from immunoSEQ multiplex PCR; TCRdb's copy has only in-frame clones and leaves some out. The repertoire includes fewer than 60,000 clones, about four fifths of them detected once, and 15% to 20% sits in the top ten. The sample holds one count of this clone. The receptor's source is a female donor aged 60 or older with stage II squamous cell lung carcinoma. The sample consisted of peripheral blood, taken before any cancer treatment. This sequence joins TRBV4-1 and TRBJ1-5; 8 positions match TRBD1. The CDR3 region has the DNA TGCGCCAGCAGCCAACCCGAGGGGATAGACAGGGGCAGGCAGCCCCAGCATTTT. As protein: CASSQPEGIDRGRQPQHF.